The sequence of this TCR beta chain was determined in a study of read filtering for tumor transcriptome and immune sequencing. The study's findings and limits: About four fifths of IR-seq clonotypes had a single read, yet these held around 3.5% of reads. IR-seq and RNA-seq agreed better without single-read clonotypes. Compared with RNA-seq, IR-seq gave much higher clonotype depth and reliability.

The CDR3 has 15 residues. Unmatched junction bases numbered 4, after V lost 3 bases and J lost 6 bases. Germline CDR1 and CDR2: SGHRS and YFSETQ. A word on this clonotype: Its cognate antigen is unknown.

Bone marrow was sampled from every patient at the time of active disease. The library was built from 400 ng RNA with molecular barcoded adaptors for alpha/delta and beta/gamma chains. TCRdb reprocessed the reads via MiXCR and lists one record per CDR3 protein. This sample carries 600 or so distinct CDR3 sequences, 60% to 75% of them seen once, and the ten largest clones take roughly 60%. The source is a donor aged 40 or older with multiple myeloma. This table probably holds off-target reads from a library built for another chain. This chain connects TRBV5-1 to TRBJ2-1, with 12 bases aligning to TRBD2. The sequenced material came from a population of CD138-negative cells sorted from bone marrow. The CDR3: CASSSGLAGSNEQFF. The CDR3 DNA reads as TGCGCCAGCAGCTCGGGACTAGCGGGCAGCAATGAGCAGTTCTTC. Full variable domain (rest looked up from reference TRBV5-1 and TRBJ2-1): KAGVTQTPRYLIKTRGQQVTLSCSPISGHRSVSWYQQTPGQGLQFLFEYFSETQRNKGNFPGRFSGRQFSNSRSEMNVSTLELGDSALYLCASSSGLAGSNEQFFGPGTRLTVL.